The 9 T cell receptor beta chains given below trace back to one sample, sequenced in a study of blood T cell repertoires in COVID-19. Profiled with immunoSEQ multiplex PCR; TCRdb holds only in-frame clones, not every one. The sample consists of 200,000 to 250,000 clones, roughly 89% of them appearing once. Specimen: PBMCs or T cells enriched from blood (not recorded which). These receptors were collected from a woman aged 40 to 50 who had recovered from COVID-19.

The chain is built from TRBV2 and TRBJ2-7; D not certain. The CDR3 is made up of 11 amino acids. V lost 5 bases and J 5 bases, leaving 7 bases between the germline ends. Germline assignment: CDR1 SNHLY and CDR2 FYNNEI. CDR3 coding DNA: TGTGCCAGCAGTAGCATCCACGAGCAGTACTTC. Translating it yields CASSSIHEQYF.

The chain joins TRBV19 to TRBJ2-7, with D tentatively TRBD2 (6 bases). Trimming left V 1 base short and J 0 bases short, with 13 bases between. This CDR3 has 16 amino acids. Germline CDR1 reads LNHDA; CDR2 reads SQIVND (reference sequence). The CDR3 loop is CASSIGRGSRSYEQYF. The CDR3 DNA reads as TGTGCCAGTAGTATAGGACGGGGGAGCCGCTCCTACGAGCAGTACTTC.

This clone appeared once. The V gene is TRBV10-3, the J gene TRBJ2-7; TRBD2 matches 11 bases. Germline V gene lookup returns CDR1 ENHRY and CDR2 SYGVKD. The trim removed 11 bases at V and 4 bases at J, leaving 4 bases unmatched. The CDR3 extends over 12 amino acids. The CDR3 DNA is TGTGCCGTGGGGACTAGCGGTTACGAGCAGTACTTC. As protein: CAVGTSGYEQYF.

The chain links TRBV5-1 to TRBJ2-7, with D maybe TRBD1 (5 bases). There are 12 residues in the CDR3. CDR1 and CDR2 from the germline V gene are SGHRS and YFSETQ. Trimming removed 5 bases at V and 3 bases at J, with 9 bases between. CDR3 sequence (DNA): TGCGCCAGCAGAGGGGCCAACTACGAGCAGTACTTC. Protein sequence: CASRGANYEQYF.

This chain uses TRBV5-5 with TRBJ2-7, with 7 bases matching TRBD1. The CDR3 runs to 16 residues. The germline CDR1 and CDR2 sequences are SGHKS and YYEKEE (reference sequence). The junction had 11 bases not matched to a gene; V was cut back by 2 bases and J by 3 bases. CDR3 protein: CASSLGGAGYFYEQYV. The DNA for the CDR3 is TGTGCCAGCAGCTTAGGGGGCGCCGGGTACTTCTACGAGCAGTACGTC.

A single count supports this clone. The CDR3, as DNA: TGTGCCAGCTCACCACCGGGACAGGGGACCGGCTACACCTTC. This codes for CASSPPGQGTGYTF. The chain carries TRBV18 and TRBJ1-2; 10 nucleotides align to TRBD1. Losses at the gene ends were 0 bases for V and 8 bases for J; bases not matched to a gene: 3. CDR3 length: 14 amino acids. Germline V gives CDR1 KGHSH, CDR2 LQKENI.

This chain uses TRBV5-4 with TRBJ1-2, with 8 bases identical to TRBD1. The CDR3 has 13 amino acids. The germline CDR1 and CDR2 sequences are SGHNT and YYREEE (reference sequence). The ends lost 3 bases at V and 6 bases at J; junction bases unmatched: 4. The CDR3 sequence is CASSSQGADGYTF. CDR3 nucleotide sequence: TGTGCCAGCAGCTCTCAGGGGGCGGATGGCTACACCTTC.

This clone is a singleton in its sample. The chain is built from TRBV10-3 and TRBJ2-3, with 12 bases that match TRBD2. Trimming took 6 bases from V and 1 from J; bases not matched to a gene: 5. Per germline, CDR1 ENHRY and CDR2 SYGVKD. The CDR3 runs 16 residues. The CDR3 is CAIRPGLAGRTDTQYF. The CDR3 DNA follows: TGTGCCATCAGACCGGGACTAGCGGGCCGCACAGATACGCAGTATTTT.

The genes are TRBV7-3 and TRBJ2-1; 7 nucleotides align to TRBD2. Losses at the gene ends were 4 bases for V and 0 bases for J; bases not matched to a gene: 0. CDR1 and CDR2 (germline): SGHTA, FQGTGA. The CDR3 extends over 14 amino acids. CDR3 nucleotide sequence: TGTGCCAGCAGCTCGGGGGGCTCCTACAATGAGCAGTTCTTC. Protein: CASSSGGSYNEQFF.